This T cell receptor (beta chain) stems from a study of blood T cell repertoires in COVID-19. CDR3 length: 16 amino acids. V trimming: 5 bases; J trimming: 9 bases; junction bases outside the gene matches: 8. In germline, CDR1 is MNHEY, CDR2 SMNVEV (reference sequence). Study processing details: Reference gene primers were amplified, and this amplification served to estimate nucleated cell counts. Data came from immunoSEQ multiplex PCR; TCRdb stores just in-frame clones and leaves some out. Clone size and the V and J calls come from that table; the DNA yielded D and trimming. The table has hundreds of thousands of clones, approximately 88% seen once.

Sequences were obtained from peripheral blood. The rearrangement uses TRBV27 and TRBJ2-1; 15 bases agree with TRBD2. The TCR originated in a woman younger than 45 who had recovered from COVID-19. The DNA of the CDR3 is TGTGCCAGCAGTCCGCCCGGGACTAGCGGGGGGCCTGAGCAGTTCTTC. It specifies CASSPPGTSGGPEQFF.